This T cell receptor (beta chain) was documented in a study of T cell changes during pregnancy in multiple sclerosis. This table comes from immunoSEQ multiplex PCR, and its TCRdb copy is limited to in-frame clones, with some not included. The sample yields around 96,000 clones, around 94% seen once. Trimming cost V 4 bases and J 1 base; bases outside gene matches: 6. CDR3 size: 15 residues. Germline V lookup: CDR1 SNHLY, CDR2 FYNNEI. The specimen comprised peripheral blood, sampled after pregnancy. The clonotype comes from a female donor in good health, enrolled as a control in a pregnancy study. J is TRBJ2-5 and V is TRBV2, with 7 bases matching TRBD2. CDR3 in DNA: TGTGCCAGCAGTGTCCTAGCGGCGTCCCAAGAGACCCAGTACTTC. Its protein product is CASSVLAASQETQYF.